This TCR beta chain derives from a study of T cell clonotyping in hematopoietic cell transplantation. General study points: CD4 and CD8 repertoire contributions could not be separated without sorting. Broader posttransplant TCR repertoire diversity was predicted by graft donor and pretransplant recipient Inverse Simpson Index values. At the given depth, recipient repertoires were over 95% de novo clonotypes. Recipient TCR diversity dropped after transplant; expanded clonotypes rose from day 30 to 180.

TCRdb keeps only in-frame clones here, not all; method: immunoSEQ multiplex PCR. The data hold roughly 5,000 clones, with approximately 91% observed a single time. This CDR3 comprises 12 residues. Germline V lookup: CDR1 SGHNT, CDR2 YENEEA. Trimming took off 1 base at V and 8 bases at J, with 9 bases between the two ends. Worth noting for this clone: Its antigen is as yet unknown.

The V call is TRBV11-3, the J call TRBJ2-7; possibly TRBD1 for D (6 bases). This TCR was sampled from a female patient between 50 and 60 years old who had an allogeneic stem cell transplant from a related donor, so the T cells may come from the graft donor. Some clones in this sample may be carry-over from other donors' samples. The material was peripheral blood mononuclear cells, obtained 100 days after allogeneic stem cell transplant. CDR3 protein: CASSLGQGKQYF. CDR3 coding DNA: TGTGCCAGCAGCTTAGGGCAGGGGAAGCAGTACTTC.